Below are 3 T cell receptor beta chains sequenced from a single sample in a study of T cell repertoires in cytomegalovirus infection. TCRdb re-derived calls from the reads in MiXCR, one entry per CDR3 protein. In the table there are 450,000 to 650,000 distinct CDR3 sequences, around 27% of which are singletons. The specimen sequenced was PBMCs. These receptors were collected from a human donor in good health (CMV status not recorded). Some clones in this sample may be carry-over from other donors' samples.

This clonotype was found many times. J is TRBJ2-3 and V is TRBV6-5; D remains unclear. The CDR3 has 14 amino acids. Germline V CDR1 and CDR2: MNHEY, SVGAGI. The V end was cut by 6 bases, the J end by 2 bases, with 12 bases between. This CDR3 reads CASRETASTDTQYF. Written as DNA, the CDR3 is TGTGCCAGCAGGGAGACTGCTTCCACAGATACGCAGTATTTT.

The chain links TRBV20-1 to TRBJ1-2, with D perhaps matching TRBD1 (5 bases). Germline V CDR1 and CDR2: DFQATT, SNEGSKA (reference sequence). This CDR3 region has 12 residues. With 6 bases removed from V and 4 bases from J, the gap between germline ends came to 12 bases. The CDR3 here is CSAAGTGYGYTF. CDR3 DNA sequence: TGCAGTGCAGCCGGGACCGGCTATGGCTACACCTTC.

This clonotype was detected many times. The rearrangement uses TRBV12-3 or TRBV12-4 and TRBJ2-2; 10 bases line up with TRBD1. This CDR3 is 15 amino acids long. The trim removed 7 bases at V and 4 bases at J, leaving 6 bases unmatched. The CDR3 DNA reads TGTGCCAGCATCCCGGGACAGGGGCTCACCGGGGAGCTGTTTTTT. Encoded protein: CASIPGQGLTGELFF.